The 32 T cell receptor beta chains given below trace back to one sample, sequenced in a study of graft-versus-host responses after intestinal transplantation. These receptors' antigens are unknown. Using immunoSEQ multiplex PCR, the repertoire was profiled, and TCRdb retains in-frame clones only, with some absent. This sample has some 110,000 clones, with around 94% found just once. The sequencing here drew on unstimulated CD4+ T cells sorted from spleen or lymph node cells, taken before transplant. The receptors stem from a human donor who was the organ donor for an intestinal transplant.

The chain uses TRBV19 and TRBJ1-2, with a weak D call TRBD1 (5 bases). The germline V and J ends were trimmed by 8 bases and 3 bases, with 22 bases remaining between them. This CDR3 is built from 16 residues. Per germline, CDR1 LNHDA and CDR2 SQIVND (reference sequence). CDR3 DNA sequence: TGTGCCAGTTACGGTCGGCGGGACGGACGGGACTATGGCTACACCTTC. Amino acid sequence: CASYGRRDGRDYGYTF.

The rearrangement uses TRBV4-2 and TRBJ2-2; D is perhaps TRBD1 (5 bases). The CDR3 has 15 amino acids. Trimming removed 1 base at V and 6 bases at J, with 12 bases between. In germline, CDR1 is LGHNA, CDR2 YNFKEQ. CDR3 bases: TGTGCCAGCAGCCAAGGAGTTGGGGCCCCCGGGGAGCTGTTTTTT. Residues: CASSQGVGAPGELFF.

This chain uses TRBV15 with TRBJ1-2; tentative D call: TRBD1 (5 bases). Germline CDR1 is LNHNV and CDR2 is YYDKDF (reference sequence). This CDR3 contains 14 residues. Trimming left V 1 base short and J 8 bases short, with 14 bases between. CDR3 coding DNA: TGTGCCACCAGCAGAGGGACCATTGGGACCGGCTACACCTTC. Encoded protein: CATSRGTIGTGYTF.

The V call is TRBV11-2, the J call TRBJ2-5; 9 bases are shared with TRBD1. V was clipped by 4 bases and J by 1 base; unmatched bases: 7. Germline assignment: CDR1 SGHAT and CDR2 FQNNGV. The CDR3 spans 16 residues. The CDR3 DNA sequence: TGTGCCAGCAGCTCTACCCGGGACAGGGCCCAAGAGACCCAGTACTTC. It is translated as CASSSTRDRAQETQYF.

The CDR3 region is CASSLDGSGLAGQETQYF. In DNA form, the CDR3 reads TGTGCCAGCAGCTTAGACGGGTCCGGACTAGCGGGACAAGAGACCCAGTACTTC. The chain has TRBV11-1 and TRBJ2-5; TRBD2 aligns across 12 bases. The CDR3 runs to 18 residues. The germline CDR1 and CDR2 sequences are SGHAT and FQDESV (reference sequence). J lost 2 bases, V lost 1 base, and 8 bases had no gene match.

The chain links TRBV7-9 to TRBJ1-2; 7 positions agree with TRBD1. The CDR3 runs 13 residues. V shed 1 base and J 8 bases; nucleotides not matched to a gene: 4. Germline values: CDR1 SEHNR, CDR2 FQNEAQ (reference sequence). CDR3 nucleotides: TGTGCCAGCAGCTTAGAGACAGGGTACGGCTACACCTTC. As protein: CASSLETGYGYTF.

The CDR3 coding sequence is TGCGCCAGCAGCTTGGAGGGGGCCTCCAGCACAGATACGCAGTATTTT. It specifies CASSLEGASSTDTQYF. The chain combines TRBV5-1 with TRBJ2-3, with 7 bases lining up with TRBD1. The CDR3 is 16 residues long. CDR1 is SGHRS, CDR2 YFSETQ, per germline. Trimming cost V 0 bases and J 0 bases; bases outside gene matches: 4.

This clone occurred once. The rearrangement joins TRBV5-1 to TRBJ2-3; 10 nucleotides line up with TRBD2. Trimming took 7 bases from V and 2 from J; bases not matched to a gene: 16. The CDR3 spans 18 residues. The germline V gene encodes CDR1 SGHRS and CDR2 YFSETQ. The CDR3 loop is CASYLGLAGVPTTDTQYF. The CDR3, as DNA: TGCGCCAGCTACCTTGGGCTAGCGGGAGTTCCAACCACAGATACGCAGTATTTT.

The genes are TRBV6-5 and TRBJ1-1; D gene ambiguous. Trimming left V 6 bases short and J 1 base short, with 12 bases between. The CDR3 consists of 14 residues. Germline CDR1 is MNHEY and CDR2 is SVGAGI. The CDR3 sequence: CASSPGVWNTEAFF. The CDR3 nucleotides read TGTGCCAGCAGCCCTGGCGTGTGGAACACTGAAGCTTTCTTT.

The chain carries TRBV9 and TRBJ2-7, with 7 bases identical to TRBD2. Losses at the gene ends were 1 base for V and 3 bases for J; bases not matched to a gene: 4. The length of the CDR3 is 14 residues. Germline lookup yields CDR1 SGDLS and CDR2 YYNGEE. CDR3 residues: CASSVSTGGYEQYF. The CDR3 DNA reads as TGTGCCAGCAGCGTATCGACGGGAGGCTACGAGCAGTACTTC.

The rearrangement links TRBV6-5 to TRBJ2-5; tentatively, D is TRBD1 (5 bases). Germline CDR1 MNHEY, CDR2 SVGAGI. V lost 6 bases to trimming and J lost 1 base, with 15 bases between them. The CDR3 length is 15 residues. The CDR3 loop is CASSHGDRLQETQYF. The CDR3 DNA reads TGTGCCAGCAGCCACGGCGACAGACTCCAAGAGACCCAGTACTTC.

This clone was observed a single time. The genes are TRBV30 and TRBJ1-1, with 7 bases matching TRBD1. The CDR3 runs 14 residues. V gave up 5 bases and J gave up 0 bases; unmatched junction bases: 6. Germline V CDR1 and CDR2: GTSNPN, SVGIG (reference sequence). CDR3 coding DNA: TGTGCCTGGGCACAGGGGCCCATGAACACTGAAGCTTTCTTT. It translates to CAWAQGPMNTEAFF.

The CDR3 loop is CASSLASSTDTQYF. The DNA for the CDR3 is TGTGCCAGCAGTTTAGCTAGTAGTACAGATACGCAGTATTTT. The gene calls are TRBV28 and TRBJ2-3; D is unclear. This CDR3 contains 14 residues. Germline assignment: CDR1 MDHEN and CDR2 SYDVKM. Trimming took off 2 bases at V and 3 bases at J, with 9 bases between the two ends.

The genes are TRBV7-2 and TRBJ1-6, with a possible D match to TRBD1 (5 bases). The CDR3 covers 17 residues. With 2 bases removed from V and 6 bases from J, the gap between germline ends came to 17 bases. Germline CDR1 reads SGHTA; CDR2 reads FQGNSA. DNA of the CDR3: TGTGCCAGCAGCTTATACCGCGGTTGGGACTCTAATTCACCCCTCCACTTT. Amino acid sequence: CASSLYRGWDSNSPLHF.

This chain connects TRBV28 to TRBJ1-1, with D possibly matching TRBD1 (5 bases). The germline V gene has CDR1 MDHEN and CDR2 SYDVKM. The V gene lost 4 bases and the J gene lost 5 bases, with 14 bases spanning the gap. CDR3 length equals 14 residues. CDR3 nucleotide sequence: TGTGCCAGCAGTTCCGTTACAGGACAAACTGAAGCTTTCTTT. Amino acid sequence: CASSSVTGQTEAFF.

The V gene is TRBV27, the J gene TRBJ1-2; TRBD1 agrees at 8 bases. With 2 bases clipped from V and 8 bases from J, the junction kept 4 bases outside the gene matches. This CDR3 spans 13 amino acids. Germline lookup yields CDR1 MNHEY and CDR2 SMNVEV (reference sequence). The CDR3 DNA follows: TGTGCCAGCAGTTTACGGACAGGGAGCGGCTACACCTTC. Encoded protein: CASSLRTGSGYTF.

V gene TRBV2 combines with J gene TRBJ1-2; possible D gene TRBD1, 6 bases. CDR1 and CDR2 from the germline V gene are SNHLY and FYNNEI. V was trimmed by 7 bases and J by 6 bases, leaving 12 bases between them. This CDR3 has 12 amino acids. Here the CDR3 DNA reads TGTGCCAGCACCATGGCAGGGGATGGCTACACCTTC. Translation: CASTMAGDGYTF.

The rearrangement joins TRBV27 to TRBJ2-5; D gene unclear. With 2 bases removed from V and 4 bases from J, the gap between germline ends came to 8 bases. The V gene's germline CDR1 is MNHEY and CDR2 SMNVEV (reference sequence). The CDR3 has 13 amino acids. CDR3 loop: CASSLRVGETQYF. In DNA form, the CDR3 reads TGTGCCAGCAGTTTACGGGTGGGAGAGACCCAGTACTTC.

DNA of the CDR3: TGTGCCAGCAGCTTGGACAGGGGGCAGGGCGGGGAGCTGTTTTTT. Protein: CASSLDRGQGGELFF. The chain recombines TRBV7-9 with TRBJ2-2; 11 positions match TRBD1. Germline values: CDR1 SEHNR, CDR2 FQNEAQ (reference sequence). The CDR3 has 15 residues. Trimming took 3 bases from V and 7 from J; bases not matched to a gene: 4.

The J gene is TRBJ2-3, the V gene TRBV5-3; perhaps TRBD2 as D (5 bases). TRBV5-3 is an ORF; its function is uncertain. Trimming removed 0 bases at V and 6 bases at J, with 23 bases between. The CDR3 totals 18 residues. The CDR3 DNA follows: TGTGCCAGAAGCTTGGGGGCGAGGGCTGGGCGAGGCAGGGATACGCAGTATTTT. Its translation: CARSLGARAGRGRDTQYF.

V usage is TRBV23-1 and J usage is TRBJ2-7; 7 bases line up with TRBD1. TRBV23-1 is reported as an ORF; its role is uncertain. This CDR3 comprises 15 residues. The J segment lost 2 bases and the V segment lost 3 bases, leaving 7 bases of the junction unmatched. CDR3 nucleotides: TGCGCCAGCAGTCACCCCGGACAGGTGCCCTACGAGCAGTACTTC. As protein: CASSHPGQVPYEQYF.

The chain joins TRBV18 to TRBJ2-7, with a tentative D call TRBD1 (6 bases). V lost 6 bases, J lost 0 bases, and 9 bases lay in between. CDR3 length: 13 residues. The germline V gene encodes CDR1 KGHSH and CDR2 LQKENI. CDR3 sequence (DNA): TGTGCCAGCTCGCCAGGGGACTCCTACGAGCAGTACTTC. It yields the protein CASSPGDSYEQYF.

The chain couples TRBV28 to TRBJ1-1; weak D call: TRBD1 (5 bases). V was trimmed by 5 bases and J by 1 base, leaving 14 bases between them. The CDR3 spans 15 residues. CDR1 is MDHEN, CDR2 SYDVKM, per germline. The CDR3 DNA follows: TGTGCCAGCAGTCGACAGATTAGGGGGAACACTGAAGCTTTCTTT. The encoded protein is CASSRQIRGNTEAFF.

The CDR3 loop is CASSRDWSRDEQFF. CDR3 sequence (DNA): TGTGCCAGCAGCCGGGACTGGAGTAGGGATGAGCAGTTCTTC. V and J are TRBV6-5 and TRBJ2-1, with D possibly matching TRBD2 (6 bases). Germline assignment: CDR1 MNHEY and CDR2 SVGAGI. The V end lost 6 bases, the J end lost 8 bases, and 17 bases lay between the germline ends. The CDR3 is 14 residues long.

Concerning this clone itself: At one of its ends the junction is not consistent with the germline gene, which may arise from a read error. The chain uses TRBV19 and TRBJ1-2; a possible D gene is TRBD1 (5 bases). Germline CDR1 LNHDA, CDR2 SQIVND (reference sequence). This CDR3 has 14 residues. The CDR3 reads CASSPTEYNHGYTF. CDR3 nucleotide sequence: TGTGCCAGTAGTCCGACAGAGTATAACCATGGCTACACCTTC. The full variable domain, completed using reference TRBV19 and TRBJ1-2, is DGGITQSPKYLFRKEGQNVTLSCEQNLNHDAMYWYRQDPGQGLRLIYYSQIVNDFQKGDIAEGYSVSREKKESFPLTVTSAQKNPTAFYLCASSPTEYNHGYTFGSGTRLTVV.

The chain couples TRBV20-1 to TRBJ2-5; TRBD1 matches at 7 bases. Germline V CDR1 and CDR2: DFQATT, SNEGSKA (reference sequence). The CDR3 consists of 11 residues. In nucleotides, the CDR3 is TGCAGCCAACGACAGGGAATGGCCCAGTACTTC. Translation: CSQRQGMAQYF.

The chain combines TRBV21-1 with TRBJ2-7; no check of the table's D call, TRBD1, against the DNA was made. TRBV21-1 corresponds to a pseudogene. The length of the CDR3 is 14 residues. In DNA form, the CDR3 reads TGTGCCAGTTGGTTGCAGGGGGCACGCTACGAGCAGTACTTC. Encoded protein: CASWLQGARYEQYF.

The chain links TRBV7-8 to TRBJ2-7, with D possibly matching TRBD2 (5 bases). Germline V gives CDR1 SGHVS, CDR2 FQNEAQ. The CDR3 contains 15 residues. The V gene lost 2 bases and the J gene lost 3 bases, with 14 bases spanning the gap. This CDR3 is CASSLRRDYNYEQYF. The CDR3 coding sequence is TGTGCCAGCAGCTTACGTCGGGATTATAACTACGAGCAGTACTTC.

The rearrangement uses TRBV11-2 and TRBJ2-3; TRBD2 aligns across 7 bases. V dropped 6 bases and J dropped 5; count of bases not matched to a gene: 17. CDR1 and CDR2 from the germline V gene are SGHAT and FQNNGV. The CDR3 is 17 residues long. Written as DNA, the CDR3 is TGTGCCAGCAGTCAATCAACAAAGGGAGGGGCGAGAGATACGCAGTATTTT. The encoded protein is CASSQSTKGGARDTQYF.

The CDR3 nucleotides read TGTGCCAGCCCCCATGATGCTGAAGCTTTCTTT. The encoded protein is CASPHDAEAFF. The chain employs TRBV19 and TRBJ1-1; D is unresolved. The CDR3 contains 11 residues. Germline V gene sequence: CDR1 LNHDA, CDR2 SQIVND (reference sequence). V lost 9 bases and J 6 bases, leaving 11 bases between the germline ends. Full variable domain (remainder filled in from reference TRBV19 and TRBJ1-1): DGGITQSPKYLFRKEGQNVTLSCEQNLNHDAMYWYRQDPGQGLRLIYYSQIVNDFQKGDIAEGYSVSREKKESFPLTVTSAQKNPTAFYLCASPHDAEAFFGQGTRLTVV.

The chain recombines TRBV19 with TRBJ2-4, with D perhaps TRBD1 (5 bases). This CDR3 region has 13 residues. Trimming removed 8 bases from V and 8 bases from J, with 16 bases in between. Germline values: CDR1 LNHDA, CDR2 SQIVND (reference sequence). CDR3 coding DNA: TGTGCCAGTGGGGTGGGGCATTCGGACATTCAGTACTTC. This translates into CASGVGHSDIQYF.

This clone came up once. The V and J genes are TRBV6-1 and TRBJ1-5; possible D gene TRBD1, 5 bases. Germline-derived CDR1 and CDR2 are MNHNS and SASEGT. V gave up 7 bases and J gave up 7 bases, with 14 bases separating them. The CDR3 length is 13 residues. The CDR3 sequence is CASIAGWGQPQHF. CDR3 nucleotide sequence: TGTGCCAGCATAGCAGGGTGGGGACAGCCCCAGCATTTT.